A single T cell receptor (beta chain) is shown here with its context. It lacks a known antigen. No base quality values were provided; no much bigger clone lies one nucleotide off. Ophthalmopathy patients had moderately to severely active disease, with a Clinical Activity Score of 3 or more, a NOSPECS grade of 4 or more, and a disease duration of less than 3 months. Any patient with an uncontrolled infection, another autoimmune disease, pregnancy or lactation was excluded. Diagnoses were established on the basis of clinical symptoms, serum thyroxine and TRAb, thyroid ultrasound, and orbital computed tomography. PBMCs were separated from around 9.1 ml of fresh peripheral blood using Ficoll-Paque density gradient centrifugation. Total RNA was extracted using Trizol reagent, and RNA quality was assessed on an Agilent 2100 Bioanalyzer. This record comes from a study of T cells in Graves' hyperthyroidism and ophthalmopathy (dated by TCRdb to between 2018 and 2021). A note on the overall study: Peripheral blood was collected at initial diagnosis, before any treatment. TCR V-J signatures able to tell the groups apart were searched for in a discovery cohort of some 97 patients, of whom roughly 42 had Graves' ophthalmopathy and 57 had stable Graves' hyperthyroidism. Prospective prediction of ophthalmopathy was tested in an independent validation cohort of about 19 hyperthyroidism patients and some 17 patients who later progressed to ophthalmopathy. The roughly 90 discovery patients were divided at random into training and test sets in a 7:3 ratio. In several Graves' hyperthyroidism patients, the study also compared T-cell repertoires from thyroid tissue with T-cell repertoires from blood. After sampling, hyperthyroidism patients received methimazole starting at 30 mg daily, and ophthalmopathy patients received high-dose intravenous methylprednisolone. According to the paper, TCR Vbeta CDR3 sequencing was carried out on some 140 peripheral blood samples, which came from fewer than 50 ophthalmopathy, 75 or so hyperthyroidism and roughly 17 progressor patients.

The germline V gene (reference sequence) gives CDR1 as LNHNV and CDR2 as YYDKDF. The CDR3 spans 16 residues, from the cysteine through the phenylalanine. Only the CDR3 portion is preserved as DNA: 48 bases, with reading frame beginning at the first base. Trimming removed 0 bases from V and 3 bases from J, leaving 13 bases between the germline ends. Study-level results and caveats: Sample size was not statistically predetermined, and investigators were not blinded to group allocation. In validation, progression to ophthalmopathy was predicted by the model with around 71% sensitivity and roughly 76% specificity, a median of approximately 6.5 months before onset. Most expanded thyroid clonotypes (frequency above 0.001) were also detected in blood, suggesting blood repertoires may reflect thyroid immune responses. Ophthalmopathy was separated from stable hyperthyroidism by a 13 V-J signature model, with 85% to 90% sensitivity and roughly 81% specificity obtained in cross-validation and 80%/75% obtained in testing.

Amplification of TCR beta CDR3 regions was carried out from RNA transcripts. A first-round RT-PCR of the TCR CDR3 used the HTBI primer set with the Qiagen OneStep RT-PCR kit. The libraries were constructed in a second round of multiplex PCR and then size-selected and purified. The libraries were sequenced on an Illumina HiSeq2000 using paired-end 100 bp reads. The study's own analysis went as follows. SOAPnuke was used to process the raw data, with reads discarded if the reads contained adapters or uncalled bases, had a mean Phred below 15, or lacked an exact constant-primer or identifier match. High-quality paired reads were merged using COPE v1.2.5, and each unique nucleotide sequence was defined as a clonotype. MiTCR v1.1 was used to align the clonotypes against IMGT TRBV, TRBD and TRBJ reference segments. Only V-J combinations with frequency above 0.0001, covering 99.2% of repertoires, were analysed. A TCS score was defined as the ratio between F50 (clonal expansion) and ExV (chaos), using BLOSUM62-based TCRdist between CDR3 peptides within each V-J. Welch's t-statistics and random forest reduced 450 to 600 V-J features to under 15, which were used in a naive Bayes classifier (R e1071). TCRdb reprocessed the public reads (quality trimming at Q25 with fastp, clone calling with MiXCR) and kept in-frame beta chains. Every entry covers one CDR3 protein and lists the most common genes and DNA from its rows. These V and J calls are TCRdb output, not the study's own analysis. The sample contains under 550,000 distinct CDR3 sequences, 15% to 20% of them found a single time. Jointly, the top ten make up 47% of the sample.

The sequence links TRBV15 to TRBJ2-3; the D gene is possibly TRBD1, with 6 bases matching. Sequenced sample: blood. This sequence was found in a man between 35 and 55 years old with Graves' ophthalmopathy. CDR3 loop: CATSRDTQGLTDTQYF. In nucleotides, the sequence is TGTGCCACCAGCAGAGATACCCAGGGGCTAACAGATACGCAGTATTTT.